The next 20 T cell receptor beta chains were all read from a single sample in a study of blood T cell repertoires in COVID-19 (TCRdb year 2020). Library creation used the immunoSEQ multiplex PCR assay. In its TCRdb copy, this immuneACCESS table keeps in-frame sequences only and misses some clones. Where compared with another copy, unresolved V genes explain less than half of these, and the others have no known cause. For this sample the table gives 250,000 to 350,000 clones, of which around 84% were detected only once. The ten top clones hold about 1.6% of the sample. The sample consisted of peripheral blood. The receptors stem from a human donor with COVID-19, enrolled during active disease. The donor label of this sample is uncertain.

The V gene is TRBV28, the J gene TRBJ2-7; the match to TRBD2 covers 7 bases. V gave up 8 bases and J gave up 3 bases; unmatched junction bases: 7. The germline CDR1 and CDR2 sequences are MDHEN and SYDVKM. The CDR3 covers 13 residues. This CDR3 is CASLEGGSYEQYF. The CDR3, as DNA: TGTGCCAGCCTAGAGGGAGGGAGCTACGAGCAGTACTTC.

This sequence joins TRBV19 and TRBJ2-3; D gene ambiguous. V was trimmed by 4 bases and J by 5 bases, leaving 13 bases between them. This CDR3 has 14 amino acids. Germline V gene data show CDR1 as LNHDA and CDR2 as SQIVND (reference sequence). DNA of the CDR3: TGTGCCAGTAGTACCATGACTCATCAAGATACGCAGTATTTT. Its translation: CASSTMTHQDTQYF.

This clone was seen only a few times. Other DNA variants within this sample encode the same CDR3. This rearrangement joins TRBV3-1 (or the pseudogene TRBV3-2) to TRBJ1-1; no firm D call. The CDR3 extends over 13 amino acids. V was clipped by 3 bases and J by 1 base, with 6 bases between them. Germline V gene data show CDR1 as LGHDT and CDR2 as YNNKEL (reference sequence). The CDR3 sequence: CASSQTGNTEAFF. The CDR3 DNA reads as TGTGCCAGCAGCCAGACGGGGAACACTGAAGCTTTCTTT.

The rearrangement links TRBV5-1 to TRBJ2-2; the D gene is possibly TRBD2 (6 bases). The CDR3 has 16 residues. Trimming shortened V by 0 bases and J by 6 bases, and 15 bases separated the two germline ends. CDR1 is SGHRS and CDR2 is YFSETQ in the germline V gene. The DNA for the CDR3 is TGCGCCAGCAGCTTGGGGGACGGGAGTAAGGCCGGGGAGCTGTTTTTT. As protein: CASSLGDGSKAGELFF.

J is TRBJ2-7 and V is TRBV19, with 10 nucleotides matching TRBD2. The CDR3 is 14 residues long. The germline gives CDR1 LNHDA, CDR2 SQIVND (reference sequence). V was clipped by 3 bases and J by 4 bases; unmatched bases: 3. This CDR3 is CASSMASGSYEQYF. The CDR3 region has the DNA TGTGCCAGTAGTATGGCTAGCGGGAGTTACGAGCAGTACTTC.

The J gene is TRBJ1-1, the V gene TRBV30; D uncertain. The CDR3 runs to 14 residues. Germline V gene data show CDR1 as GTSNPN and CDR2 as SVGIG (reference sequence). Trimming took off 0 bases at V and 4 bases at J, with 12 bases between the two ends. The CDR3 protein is CAWSVWQRGTEAFF. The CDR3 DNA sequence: TGTGCCTGGAGTGTCTGGCAGCGGGGCACTGAAGCTTTCTTT.

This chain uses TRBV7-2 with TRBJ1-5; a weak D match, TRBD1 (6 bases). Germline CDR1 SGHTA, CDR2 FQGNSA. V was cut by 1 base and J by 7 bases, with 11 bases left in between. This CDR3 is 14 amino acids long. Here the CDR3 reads CASSLEQGEQPQHF. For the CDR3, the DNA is TGTGCCAGCAGCTTAGAACAGGGAGAACAGCCCCAGCATTTT. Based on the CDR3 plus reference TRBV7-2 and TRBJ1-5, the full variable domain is GAGVSQSPSNKVTEKGKDVELRCDPISGHTALYWYRQSLGQGLEFLIYFQGNSAPDKSGLPSDRFSAERTGGSVSTLTIQRTQQEDSAVYLCASSLEQGEQPQHFGDGTRLSIL.

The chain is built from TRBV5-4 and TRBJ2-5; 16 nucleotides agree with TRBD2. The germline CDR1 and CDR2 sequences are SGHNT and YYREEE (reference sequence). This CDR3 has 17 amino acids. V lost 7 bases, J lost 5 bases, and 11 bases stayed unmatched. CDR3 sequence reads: CASRSGLAGGPGETQYF. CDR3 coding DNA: TGTGCCAGCCGCTCGGGACTAGCGGGAGGGCCCGGGGAGACCCAGTACTTC. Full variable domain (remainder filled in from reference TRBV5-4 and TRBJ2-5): ETGVTQSPTHLIKTRGQQVTLRCSSQSGHNTVSWYQQALGQGPQFIFQYYREEENGRGNFPPRFSGLQFPNYSSELNVNALELDDSALYLCASRSGLAGGPGETQYFGPGTRLLVL.

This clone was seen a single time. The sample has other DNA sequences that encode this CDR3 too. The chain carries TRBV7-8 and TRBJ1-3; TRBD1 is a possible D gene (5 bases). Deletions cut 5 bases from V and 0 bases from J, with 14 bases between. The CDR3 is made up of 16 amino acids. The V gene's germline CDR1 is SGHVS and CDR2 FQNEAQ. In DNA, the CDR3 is TGTGCCAGCAGCCTTGGGGGAGGGTACTCTGGAAACACCATATATTTT. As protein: CASSLGGGYSGNTIYF.

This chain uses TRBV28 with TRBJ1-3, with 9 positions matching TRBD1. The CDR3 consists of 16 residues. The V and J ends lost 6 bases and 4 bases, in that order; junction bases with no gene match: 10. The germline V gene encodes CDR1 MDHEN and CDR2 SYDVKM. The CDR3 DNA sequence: TGTGCCAGCAGCCTCCTTACAGGGGGCGCGGGAAACACCATATATTTT. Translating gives CASSLLTGGAGNTIYF.

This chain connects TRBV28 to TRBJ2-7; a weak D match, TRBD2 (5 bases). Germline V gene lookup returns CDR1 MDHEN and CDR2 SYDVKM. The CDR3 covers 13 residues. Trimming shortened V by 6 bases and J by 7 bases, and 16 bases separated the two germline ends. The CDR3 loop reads CASSIPGRNEQYF. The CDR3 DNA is TGTGCCAGCAGCATACCGGGGAGAAATGAGCAGTACTTC.

CDR3 in amino acids: CASSENDIDNYGYTF. The CDR3 DNA sequence: TGTGCCAGCAGTGAAAACGACATTGATAACTATGGCTACACCTTC. The gene calls are TRBV6-4 and TRBJ1-2; D is unresolved. The CDR3 has 15 amino acids. Germline CDR1 is MRHNA and CDR2 is SNTAGT. V lost 3 bases to trimming and J lost 1 base, with 12 bases between them.

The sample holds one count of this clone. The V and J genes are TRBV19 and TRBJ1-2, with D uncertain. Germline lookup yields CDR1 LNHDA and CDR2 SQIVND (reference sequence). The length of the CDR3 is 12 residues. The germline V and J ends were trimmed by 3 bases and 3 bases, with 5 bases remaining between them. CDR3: CASSIPDYGYTF. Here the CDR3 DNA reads TGTGCCAGTAGTATCCCAGACTATGGCTACACCTTC.

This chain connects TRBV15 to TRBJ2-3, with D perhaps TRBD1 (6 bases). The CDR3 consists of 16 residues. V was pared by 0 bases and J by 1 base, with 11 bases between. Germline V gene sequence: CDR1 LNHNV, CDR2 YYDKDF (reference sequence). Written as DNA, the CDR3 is TGTGCCACCAGCAGAGAGTGGGACACCCGCACAGATACGCAGTATTTT. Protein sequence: CATSREWDTRTDTQYF.

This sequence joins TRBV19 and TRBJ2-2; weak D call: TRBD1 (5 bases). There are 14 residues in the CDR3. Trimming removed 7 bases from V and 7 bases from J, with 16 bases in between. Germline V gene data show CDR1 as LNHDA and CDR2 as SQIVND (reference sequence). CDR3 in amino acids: CASMRWGAGGELFF. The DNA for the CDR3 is TGTGCCAGTATGAGGTGGGGCGCCGGCGGGGAGCTGTTTTTT.

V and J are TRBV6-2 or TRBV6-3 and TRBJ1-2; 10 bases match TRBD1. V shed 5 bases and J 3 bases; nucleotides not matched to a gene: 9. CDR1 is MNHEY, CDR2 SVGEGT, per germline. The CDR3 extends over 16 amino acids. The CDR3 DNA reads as TGTGCCAGCAGTCGACCCCACGGACAGGGGGACTATGGCTACACCTTC. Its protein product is CASSRPHGQGDYGYTF.

The DNA of the CDR3 is TGTGCCAGCAGTTTATCGGTGGACAGGCCTTATGGCTACACCTTC. Its protein is CASSLSVDRPYGYTF. This chain joins TRBV27 and TRBJ1-2; 7 nucleotides line up with TRBD1. CDR1 is MNHEY and CDR2 is SMNVEV in the germline V gene (reference sequence). CDR3 size: 15 residues. V trimming: 0 bases; J trimming: 5 bases; junction bases outside the gene matches: 6.

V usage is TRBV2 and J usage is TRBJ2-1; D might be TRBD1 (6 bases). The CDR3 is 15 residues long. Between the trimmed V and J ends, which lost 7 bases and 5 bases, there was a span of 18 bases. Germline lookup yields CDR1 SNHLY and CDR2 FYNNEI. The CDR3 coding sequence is TGTGCCAGCACTCAACTTCTAGGGGGTAACAATGAGCAGTTCTTC. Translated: CASTQLLGGNNEQFF.

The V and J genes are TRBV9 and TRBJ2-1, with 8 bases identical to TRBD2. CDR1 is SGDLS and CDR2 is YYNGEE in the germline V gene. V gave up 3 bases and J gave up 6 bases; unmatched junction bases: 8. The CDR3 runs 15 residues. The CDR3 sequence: CASSASGTSSNEQFF. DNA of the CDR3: TGTGCCAGCAGCGCTTCCGGGACTAGTAGCAATGAGCAGTTCTTC.

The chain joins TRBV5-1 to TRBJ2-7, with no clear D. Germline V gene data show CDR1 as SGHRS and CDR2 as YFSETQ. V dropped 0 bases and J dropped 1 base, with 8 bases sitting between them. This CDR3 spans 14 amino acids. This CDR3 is CASSLEPGSYEQYF. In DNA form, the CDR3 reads TGCGCCAGCAGCTTGGAGCCGGGTTCCTACGAGCAGTACTTC.